The 15 T cell receptor beta chains below were found in one sample sequenced in a study of shared clonotypes between healthy human individuals. CD45RO negativity and positive selection for CCR7 defined naive CD8 cells, a population that excluded terminally differentiated effector memory CD45RA+ cells. Repertoires were generated with immunoSEQ multiplex PCR, while TCRdb's copy carries only in-frame clones and drops some. The sample holds 1.5 million to 2.5 million clones, approximately 95% seen once. Sequencing was performed on naive CD8+ T cells sorted from blood. The receptors were gathered from a man in his late teens or twenties in good health.

This rearrangement joins TRBV5-1 to TRBJ2-7, with D perhaps matching TRBD1 (6 bases). The V gene's germline CDR1 is SGHRS and CDR2 YFSETQ. This CDR3 spans 15 amino acids. Between the trimmed V and J ends, which lost 5 bases and 2 bases, there was a span of 17 bases. This chain's CDR3 is CASSFRGGLAYEQYF. CDR3 DNA sequence: TGCGCCAGCAGTTTCAGGGGTGGACTGGCCTACGAGCAGTACTTC.

This chain joins TRBV7-9 and TRBJ2-1, with D possibly matching TRBD2 (6 bases). Germline CDR1 and CDR2: SEHNR and FQNEAQ (reference sequence). This CDR3 is built from 16 residues. V was clipped by 8 bases and J by 4 bases, with 21 bases between them. The CDR3 sequence: CASAPEVLGLYNEQFF. The CDR3 nucleotides are TGTGCCAGCGCGCCAGAGGTACTAGGACTATACAATGAGCAGTTCTTC.

The gene calls are TRBV10-2 and TRBJ2-7, with D possibly matching TRBD1 (5 bases). The length of the CDR3 is 13 residues. Germline loops: CDR1 WSHSY, CDR2 SAAADI. Trimming removed 2 bases from V and 6 bases from J, with 11 bases in between. Here the CDR3 reads CASSEGALFEQYF. The CDR3, as DNA: TGCGCCAGCAGTGAGGGGGCACTCTTCGAGCAGTACTTC.

The genes are TRBV6-1 and TRBJ2-1; D not certain. Per the germline V gene, CDR1 is MNHNS and CDR2 is SASEGT. V was cut by 3 bases and J by 10 bases, with 7 bases left in between. There are 11 residues in the CDR3. The CDR3 here is CASSDSAEQFF. As DNA, the CDR3 is TGTGCCAGCAGTGACTCCGCGGAGCAGTTCTTC.

The V gene is TRBV5-6, the J gene TRBJ1-2; D is unresolved. V was clipped by 2 bases and J by 3 bases, with 14 bases between them. Germline-derived CDR1 and CDR2 are SGHDT and YYEEEE. The CDR3 is made up of 15 amino acids. The CDR3 nucleotides are TGTGCCAGCAGCTTTTGGCAGGCCAGACACTATGGCTACACCTTC. Translating gives CASSFWQARHYGYTF.

The gene calls are TRBV27 and TRBJ1-2, with 11 positions matching TRBD1. Looked up from germline, CDR1 is MNHEY and CDR2 is SMNVEV (reference sequence). Trimming removed 7 bases from V and 4 bases from J; junction bases left unmatched: 5. The CDR3 runs 14 residues. The CDR3 DNA reads as TGTGCCAGCAAAGGGACAGGGGGTACCTATGGCTACACCTTC. Its translation: CASKGTGGTYGYTF.

This chain links TRBV5-1 with TRBJ1-6, with D tentatively TRBD1 (6 bases). The V gene lost 4 bases and the J gene lost 7 bases, with 15 bases spanning the gap. CDR1 is SGHRS and CDR2 is YFSETQ in the germline V gene. The CDR3 length is 15 residues. The CDR3 is CASSAQGFPNSPLHF. In nucleotides, the CDR3 is TGCGCCAGCAGCGCCCAGGGGTTTCCGAATTCACCCCTCCACTTT.

The genes are TRBV30 and TRBJ2-7; 11 nucleotides line up with TRBD1. V trimming: 4 bases; J trimming: 3 bases; junction bases outside the gene matches: 2. CDR1 and CDR2 from the germline V gene are GTSNPN and SVGIG (reference sequence). This CDR3 contains 13 residues. The CDR3 sequence is CAWKDRGRYEQYF. CDR3 bases: TGTGCCTGGAAGGACAGGGGGCGCTACGAGCAGTACTTC.

With respect to this clone: The identical CDR3 is also encoded by other nucleotide sequences in the sample. This chain joins TRBV5-6 and TRBJ2-1; 7 nucleotides line up with TRBD2. Germline V CDR1 and CDR2: SGHDT, YYEEEE. V shed 0 bases, J shed 0 bases, and the junction held 3 bases outside the gene matches. The CDR3 covers 16 residues. The CDR3, as DNA: TGTGCCAGCAGCTTGGGGGGCGGGAGCTCCTACAATGAGCAGTTCTTC. This sequence encodes CASSLGGGSSYNEQFF.

The gene calls are TRBV27 and TRBJ2-3; TRBD2 aligns across 13 bases. Germline values: CDR1 MNHEY, CDR2 SMNVEV (reference sequence). J was trimmed by 1 base and V by 2 bases; bases with no gene match: 3. CDR3 length: 17 amino acids. The CDR3 DNA is TGTGCCAGCAGTTTAATAGGACTAGCGGGGGGCACAGATACGCAGTATTTT. Amino acid sequence: CASSLIGLAGGTDTQYF.

The chain recombines TRBV10-2 with TRBJ1-1; the match to TRBD1 covers 11 bases. Trimming removed 2 bases from V and 3 bases from J; junction bases left unmatched: 5. The CDR3 length is 16 residues. Germline assignment: CDR1 WSHSY and CDR2 SAAADI. In DNA, the CDR3 is TGCGCCAGCAGTGAGGGGACAGGGGGGATATACACTGAAGCTTTCTTT. This gives the protein CASSEGTGGIYTEAFF.

The chain carries TRBV4-1 and TRBJ1-1; D is unclear. The V gene's germline CDR1 is MGHRA and CDR2 YSYEKL. Deletions cut 1 base from V and 8 bases from J, with 8 bases between. The CDR3 totals 12 residues. The CDR3 sequence is CASSQVKTEAFF. As DNA, the CDR3 is TGCGCCAGCAGCCAAGTAAAGACAGAAGCTTTCTTT.

J is TRBJ2-5 and V is TRBV13, with D possibly being TRBD1 (5 bases). The CDR3 length is 13 residues. V was shortened by 5 bases and J by 3 bases, with 10 bases between the two germline ends. Germline V gives CDR1 PRHDT, CDR2 FYEKMQ (reference sequence). The DNA for the CDR3 is TGTGCCAGCAGCGATGACAGTAAAGAGACCCAGTACTTC. Amino acids: CASSDDSKETQYF.

As to this clone: Other nucleotide sequences in the sample specify the same CDR3. The V gene is TRBV19, the J gene TRBJ2-7; 7 positions agree with TRBD2. This CDR3 is 14 amino acids long. V lost 1 base, J lost 2 bases, and 2 bases stayed unmatched. Germline CDR1 is LNHDA and CDR2 is SQIVND (reference sequence). The CDR3 DNA is TGTGCCAGTAGTATAGGCGGGGGTCCCTACGAGCAGTACTTC. This encodes CASSIGGGPYEQYF.

The chain combines TRBV7-8 with TRBJ1-5; D might be TRBD1 (6 bases). The V gene lost 0 bases and the J gene lost 0 bases, with 6 bases spanning the gap. CDR1 SGHVS and CDR2 FQNEAQ come from the germline V gene. This CDR3 comprises 15 residues. The CDR3 coding sequence is TGTGCCAGCAGCTTAGCGGACAGTAGCAATCAGCCCCAGCATTTT. It yields the protein CASSLADSSNQPQHF. Drawing the rest from reference TRBV7-8 and TRBJ1-5, the complete variable domain is GAGVSQSPRYKVAKRGQDVALRCDPISGHVSLFWYQQALGQGPEFLTYFQNEAQLDKSGLPSDRFFAERPEGSVSTLKIQRTQQEDSAVYLCASSLADSSNQPQHFGDGTRLSIL.